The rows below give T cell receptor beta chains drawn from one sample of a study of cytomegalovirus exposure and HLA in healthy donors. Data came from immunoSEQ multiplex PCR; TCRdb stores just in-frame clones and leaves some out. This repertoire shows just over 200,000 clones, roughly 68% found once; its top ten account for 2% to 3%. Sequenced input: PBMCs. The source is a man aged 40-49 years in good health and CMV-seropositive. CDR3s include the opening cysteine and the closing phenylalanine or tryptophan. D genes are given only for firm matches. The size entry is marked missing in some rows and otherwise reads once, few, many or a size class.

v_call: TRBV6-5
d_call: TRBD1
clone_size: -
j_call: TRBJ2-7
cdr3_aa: CASTAVTGGSYEQYF
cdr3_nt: TGTGCCAGCACCGCGGTGACAGGGGGGTCCTACGAGCAGTACTTC

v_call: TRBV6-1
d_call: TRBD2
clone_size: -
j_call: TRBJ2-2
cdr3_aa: CASSASALGTSWTGELFF
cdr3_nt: TGTGCCAGCAGTGCGTCCGCGTTAGGGACTAGCTGGACCGGGGAGCTGTTTTTT

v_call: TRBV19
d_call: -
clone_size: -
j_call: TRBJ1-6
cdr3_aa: CASSPILGSGSPLHF
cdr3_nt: TGTGCCAGTAGTCCCATTTTGGGTAGCGGTTCACCCCTCCACTTT

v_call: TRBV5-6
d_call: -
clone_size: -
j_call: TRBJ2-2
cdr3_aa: CASTGTNTGELFF
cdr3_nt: TGTGCCAGCACGGGGACAAACACCGGGGAGCTGTTTTTT

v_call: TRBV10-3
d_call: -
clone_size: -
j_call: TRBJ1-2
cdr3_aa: CAISREGGNYGYAF
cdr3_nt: TGTGCCATCAGTCGTGAGGGCGGAAACTATGGCTACGCCTTC

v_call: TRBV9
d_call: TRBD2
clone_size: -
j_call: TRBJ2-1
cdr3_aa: CASSVQRGGHNEQFF
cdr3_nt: TGTGCCAGCAGCGTACAACGGGGGGGGCACAATGAGCAGTTCTTC

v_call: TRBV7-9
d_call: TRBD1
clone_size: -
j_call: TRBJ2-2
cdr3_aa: CASRAGQGNNTGELFF
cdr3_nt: TGTGCCAGCAGGGCGGGACAGGGGAATAACACCGGGGAGCTGTTTTTT

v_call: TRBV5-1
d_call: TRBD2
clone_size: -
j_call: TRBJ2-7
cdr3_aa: CASSEGLAGGFTYEQYF
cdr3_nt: TGCGCCAGCAGCGAGGGACTAGCGGGGGGTTTTACCTACGAGCAGTACTTC

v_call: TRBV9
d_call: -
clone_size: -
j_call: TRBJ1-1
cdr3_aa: CASSVDSGSGSNLNTEAFF
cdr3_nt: TGTGCCAGCAGCGTAGACAGTGGCAGCGGATCTAACTTGAACACTGAAGCTTTCTTT

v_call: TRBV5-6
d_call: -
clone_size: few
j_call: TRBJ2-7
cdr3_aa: CASSTYRAVYEQYF
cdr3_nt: TGTGCCAGCAGCACCTACAGAGCTGTCTACGAGCAGTACTTC

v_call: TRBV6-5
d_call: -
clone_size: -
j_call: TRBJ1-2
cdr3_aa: CASSYRGAGYGYTF
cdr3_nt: TGTGCCAGCAGTTATCGGGGGGCGGGCTATGGCTACACCTTC

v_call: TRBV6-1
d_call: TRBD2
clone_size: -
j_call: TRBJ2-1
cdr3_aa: CASSGLAGGLSSYNEQFF
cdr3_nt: TGTGCCAGCAGTGGCCTAGCGGGGGGACTTAGCTCCTACAATGAGCAGTTCTTC

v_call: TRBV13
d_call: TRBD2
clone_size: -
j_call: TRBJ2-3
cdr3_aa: CASSLGAGAMEVMGTDTQYF
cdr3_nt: TGTGCCAGCAGCTTAGGAGCGGGGGCGATGGAAGTTATGGGCACAGATACGCAGTATTTT

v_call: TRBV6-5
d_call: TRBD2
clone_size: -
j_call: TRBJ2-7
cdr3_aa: CASSSRGSGGNEQYF
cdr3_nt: TGTGCCAGCAGTTCCCGGGGTAGCGGGGGGAACGAGCAGTACTTC

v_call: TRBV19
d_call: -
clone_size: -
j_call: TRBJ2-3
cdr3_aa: CASSRQGLSTDTQYF
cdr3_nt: TGTGCCAGTAGTAGGCAGGGCCTTAGCACAGATACGCAGTATTTT

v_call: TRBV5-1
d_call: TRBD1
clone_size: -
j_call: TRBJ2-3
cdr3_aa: CASSWGQGSDTQYF
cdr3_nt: TGCGCCAGCAGCTGGGGACAGGGGTCAGATACGCAGTATTTT

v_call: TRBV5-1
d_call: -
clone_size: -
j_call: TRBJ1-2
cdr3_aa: CASSLVRVGIDGYTF
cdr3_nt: TGCGCCAGCAGCTTGGTGCGGGTTGGAATTGATGGCTACACCTTC

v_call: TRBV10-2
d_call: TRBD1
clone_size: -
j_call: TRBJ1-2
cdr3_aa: CASSVVQGAGGYTF
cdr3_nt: TGCGCCAGCAGTGTAGTACAGGGGGCGGGAGGCTACACCTTC

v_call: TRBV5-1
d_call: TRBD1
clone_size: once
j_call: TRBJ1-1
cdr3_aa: CASSWTGGTEAFF
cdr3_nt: TGCGCCAGCAGCTGGACAGGGGGCACTGAAGCTTTCTTT

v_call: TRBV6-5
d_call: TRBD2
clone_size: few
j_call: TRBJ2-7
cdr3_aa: CASRGTSGDYEQYF
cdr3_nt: TGTGCCAGCAGAGGGACTAGCGGGGACTACGAGCAGTACTTC

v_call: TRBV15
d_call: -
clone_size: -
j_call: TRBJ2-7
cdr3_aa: CVTECAYEQYF
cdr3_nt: TGTGTCACTGAGTGCGCCTACGAGCAGTACTTC

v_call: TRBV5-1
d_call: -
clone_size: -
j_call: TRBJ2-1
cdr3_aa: CASSKYGEVRVNEQFF
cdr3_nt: TGCGCCAGCAGCAAGTACGGGGAAGTTAGGGTCAATGAGCAGTTCTTC

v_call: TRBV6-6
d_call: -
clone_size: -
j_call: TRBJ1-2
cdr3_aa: CASSYSRGGDGYTF
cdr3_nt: TGTGCCAGCAGTTACTCAAGGGGGGGGGATGGCTACACCTTC

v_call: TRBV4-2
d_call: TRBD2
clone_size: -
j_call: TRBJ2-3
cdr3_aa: CASSPVGLAGASSTDTQYF
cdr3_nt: TGTGCCAGCAGCCCAGTAGGGCTAGCGGGGGCCTCTAGCACAGATACGCAGTATTTT

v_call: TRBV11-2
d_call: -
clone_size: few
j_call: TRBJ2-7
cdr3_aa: CASSPGRGHYEQYF
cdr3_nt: TGTGCCAGCAGCCCAGGCCGTGGTCACTACGAGCAGTACTTC

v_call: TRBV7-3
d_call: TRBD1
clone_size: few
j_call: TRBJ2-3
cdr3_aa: CASSSTGTGRGTDTQYF
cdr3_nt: TGTGCCAGCAGCTCAACCGGGACAGGGCGAGGTACAGATACGCAGTATTTT

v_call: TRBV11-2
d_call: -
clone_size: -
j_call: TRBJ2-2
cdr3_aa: CASTPLAGELFF
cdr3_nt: TGTGCCAGCACCCCCTTAGCCGGGGAGCTGTTTTTT

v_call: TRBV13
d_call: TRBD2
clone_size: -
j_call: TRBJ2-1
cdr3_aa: CASSILLAGEYNEQFF
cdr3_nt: TGTGCCAGCAGCATTCTACTAGCGGGGGAGTACAATGAGCAGTTCTTC

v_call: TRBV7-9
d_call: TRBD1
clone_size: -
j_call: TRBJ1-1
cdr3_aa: CASLRGGTVHTEAFF
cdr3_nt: TGTGCCAGCCTGAGAGGGGGGACAGTACACACTGAAGCTTTCTTT

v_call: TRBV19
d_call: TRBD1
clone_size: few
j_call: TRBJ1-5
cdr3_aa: CASSPGGSNQPQHF
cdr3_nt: TGTGCCAGTAGCCCAGGGGGAAGCAATCAGCCCCAGCATTTT

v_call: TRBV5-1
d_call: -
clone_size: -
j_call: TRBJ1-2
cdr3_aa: CASSLVPGPSGGYTF
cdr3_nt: TGCGCCAGCAGCTTGGTTCCAGGACCCTCGGGAGGCTACACCTTC

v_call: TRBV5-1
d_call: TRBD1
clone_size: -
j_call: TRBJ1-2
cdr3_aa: CASSLTGDLYGYTF
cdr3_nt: TGCGCCAGCAGCCTCACAGGGGACCTCTATGGCTACACCTTC

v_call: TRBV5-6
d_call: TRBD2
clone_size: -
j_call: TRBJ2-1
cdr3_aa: CASSLEYGTRPYEQFF
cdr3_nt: TGTGCCAGCAGCTTAGAGTATGGGACTAGACCGTATGAGCAGTTCTTC

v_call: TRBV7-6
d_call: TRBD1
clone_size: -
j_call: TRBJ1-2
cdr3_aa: CASSLAGGQGGYTF
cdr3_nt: TGTGCCAGCAGCTTAGCAGGGGGCCAAGGTGGCTACACCTTC

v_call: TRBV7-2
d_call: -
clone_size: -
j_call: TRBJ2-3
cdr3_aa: CASSLAARPLGTDTQYF
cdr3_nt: TGTGCCAGCAGCTTAGCGGCTAGACCCCTGGGCACAGATACGCAGTATTTT

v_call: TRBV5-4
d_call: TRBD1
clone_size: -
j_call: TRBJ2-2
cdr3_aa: CASSSGTGGNTGELFF
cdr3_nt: TGTGCCAGCAGCTCCGGGACAGGGGGCAATACCGGGGAGCTGTTTTTT

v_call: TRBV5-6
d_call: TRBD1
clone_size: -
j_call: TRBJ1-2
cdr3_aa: CASSLDREILVGTF
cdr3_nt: TGTGCCAGCAGCCTGGACAGGGAGATTCTGGTAGGCACCTTC

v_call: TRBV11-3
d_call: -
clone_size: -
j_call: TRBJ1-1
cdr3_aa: CASSLGEGTEAFF
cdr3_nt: TGTGCCAGCAGCTTAGGAGAGGGCACTGAAGCTTTCTTT

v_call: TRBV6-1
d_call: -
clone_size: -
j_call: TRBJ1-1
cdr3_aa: CASAGDNTEAFF
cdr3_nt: TGTGCCAGCGCCGGGGATAACACTGAAGCTTTCTTT

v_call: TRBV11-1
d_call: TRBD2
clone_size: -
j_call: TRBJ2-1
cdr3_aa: CASSLERGGNEQFF
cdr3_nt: TGTGCCAGCAGCTTAGAGCGGGGGGGCAATGAGCAGTTCTTC

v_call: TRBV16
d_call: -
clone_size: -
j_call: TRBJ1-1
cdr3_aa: CASSKGVNTEAFF
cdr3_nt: TGTGCCAGCAGCAAAGGGGTGAACACTGAAGCTTTCTTT